One sample yielded the 30 T cell receptor beta chains listed below, sequenced in a study of cytomegalovirus exposure and HLA in healthy donors. Amplification used 60 Vbeta primers and 13 Jbeta primers. Profiled with immunoSEQ multiplex PCR; TCRdb holds only in-frame clones, not every one. Here the sample spans 250,000 to 350,000 clones, 80% being singletons. Sequencing input: PBMCs. These receptors were taken from a girl aged 2 to 10 in good health and CMV-seronegative.

This clone has just a few counts. Here the CDR3 reads CASSQERNRVYEQYF. The CDR3 DNA is TGCGCCAGCAGCCAAGAACGCAACAGGGTCTACGAGCAGTACTTC. The chain uses TRBV4-1 and TRBJ2-7; possibly TRBD1 for D (6 bases). The germline V and J ends were trimmed by 0 bases and 3 bases, with 12 bases remaining between them. The CDR3 has 15 residues. CDR1 is MGHRA, CDR2 YSYEKL, per germline.

The rearrangement joins TRBV5-6 to TRBJ2-1; 8 nucleotides agree with TRBD2. Germline V gene data show CDR1 as SGHDT and CDR2 as YYEEEE. Germline trimming cut 4 bases from V and 3 bases from J; bases unmatched to any gene: 3. This CDR3 is built from 14 residues. The chain's CDR3 is CASSTGLDYNEQFF. CDR3 in DNA: TGTGCCAGCAGCACGGGACTAGACTACAATGAGCAGTTCTTC.

This clone was found once. The chain joins TRBV28 to TRBJ1-2; no clear D gene. V lost 3 bases and J 2 bases, leaving 16 bases between the germline ends. Germline CDR1 is MDHEN and CDR2 is SYDVKM. CDR3 size: 16 residues. This chain's CDR3 is CASSFSVSDGNYGYTF. CDR3 bases: TGTGCCAGCAGTTTTTCGGTGTCCGACGGGAACTATGGCTACACCTTC.

The chain links TRBV2 to TRBJ2-1; D might be TRBD2 (5 bases). Germline lookup yields CDR1 SNHLY and CDR2 FYNNEI. The V end lost 7 bases, the J end lost 7 bases, and 11 bases lay between the germline ends. CDR3 length: 12 residues. This CDR3 is CASMTIKNEQFF. CDR3 nucleotides: TGTGCCAGCATGACTATCAAGAATGAGCAGTTCTTC.

J is TRBJ2-1 and V is TRBV15; D perhaps matches TRBD2 (6 bases). The CDR3 has 16 residues. Germline assignment: CDR1 LNHNV and CDR2 YYDKDF (reference sequence). Trimming removed 5 bases from V and 2 bases from J, with 16 bases in between. The CDR3 loop is CATSPRAGGTYNEQFF. In DNA form, the CDR3 reads TGTGCCACCAGCCCTCGAGCGGGTGGTACCTACAATGAGCAGTTCTTC. Supplemented by reference TRBV15 and TRBJ2-1, the full variable domain reads DAMVIQNPRYQVTQFGKPVTLSCSQTLNHNVMYWYQQKSSQAPKLLFHYYDKDFNNEADTPDNFQSRRPNTSFCFLDIRSPGLGDTAMYLCATSPRAGGTYNEQFFGPGTRLTVL.

Remarks on this clone: Germline is not matched at one junction end, which may reflect a read error. The chain recombines TRBV20-1 with TRBJ2-1, with 10 nucleotides matching TRBD2. Germline CDR1 is DFQATT and CDR2 is SNEGSKA (reference sequence). CDR3 length: 11 amino acids. In DNA form, the CDR3 reads TGTAAACGGACTAGCGGTAGTGAGCAGTTCTTC. This gives the protein CKRTSGSEQFF.

The chain combines TRBV6-1 with TRBJ2-7; 7 bases map to TRBD2. The CDR3 runs to 16 residues. Per the germline V gene, CDR1 is MNHNS and CDR2 is SASEGT. V lost 1 base and J lost 2; bases outside the gene matches: 8. The CDR3 is CASSEGGGPSPYEQYF. CDR3 nucleotides: TGTGCCAGCAGTGAAGGGGGGGGACCAAGCCCCTACGAGCAGTACTTC.

This sequence joins TRBV19 and TRBJ1-5; the D gene is possibly TRBD1 (5 bases). The CDR3 consists of 15 residues. CDR1 is LNHDA and CDR2 is SQIVND in the germline V gene (reference sequence). The V end lost 7 bases, the J end lost 1 base, and 14 bases lay between the germline ends. The CDR3 region has the DNA TGTGCCAGTACCCAGGGATGGGGAAGCAATCAGCCCCAGCATTTT. Translation: CASTQGWGSNQPQHF. The full variable domain, its missing parts supplied by reference TRBV19 and TRBJ1-5, is DGGITQSPKYLFRKEGQNVTLSCEQNLNHDAMYWYRQDPGQGLRLIYYSQIVNDFQKGDIAEGYSVSREKKESFPLTVTSAQKNPTAFYLCASTQGWGSNQPQHFGDGTRLSIL.

This sequence joins TRBV30 and TRBJ2-3; TRBD1 agrees at 9 bases. The ends lost 4 bases at V and 2 bases at J; junction bases unmatched: 4. The CDR3 consists of 14 residues. Germline CDR1 and CDR2: GTSNPN and SVGIG (reference sequence). This chain's CDR3 is CAWMGTGTTDTQYF. The CDR3 DNA reads as TGTGCCTGGATGGGGACAGGGACCACAGATACGCAGTATTTT.

This clone was counted once. In DNA form, the CDR3 reads TGTGCCAGCAGTGAACAGGGACAGGGCTATGGCTACACCTTC. It yields the protein CASSEQGQGYGYTF. The rearrangement links TRBV25-1 to TRBJ1-2; TRBD1 aligns across 9 bases. Germline loops: CDR1 MGHDK, CDR2 SYGVNS. With V trimmed by 2 bases and J by 4 bases, 2 bases remained unmatched. CDR3 length equals 14 residues.

The rearrangement links TRBV30 to TRBJ1-1, with 9 positions matching TRBD1. With V trimmed by 0 bases and J by 5 bases, 4 bases remained unmatched. The CDR3 consists of 14 residues. Germline lookup yields CDR1 GTSNPN and CDR2 SVGIG (reference sequence). The CDR3 bases are TGTGCCTGGAGTGTACAGGGGGCCGGGACTGAAGCTTTCTTT. Translated: CAWSVQGAGTEAFF. Based on the CDR3 plus reference TRBV30 and TRBJ1-1, the full variable domain is SQTIHQWPATLVQPVGSPLSLECTVEGTSNPNLYWYRQAAGRGLQLLFYSVGIGQISSEVPQNLSASRPQDRQFILSSKKLLLSDSGFYLCAWSVQGAGTEAFFGQGTRLTVV.

This chain joins TRBV5-1 and TRBJ2-7; perhaps TRBD1 as D (6 bases). The CDR3 is made up of 13 amino acids. The V and J ends lost 4 bases and 6 bases respectively, with 14 bases between them. The germline CDR1 and CDR2 sequences are SGHRS and YFSETQ. The CDR3 DNA follows: TGCGCCAGCAGCCAGACCGGGACACTCGAGCAGTACTTC. This sequence encodes CASSQTGTLEQYF. Filled out from reference TRBV5-1 and TRBJ2-7, the complete variable domain reads KAGVTQTPRYLIKTRGQQVTLSCSPISGHRSVSWYQQTPGQGLQFLFEYFSETQRNKGNFPGRFSGRQFSNSRSEMNVSTLELGDSALYLCASSQTGTLEQYFGPGTRLTVT.

J is TRBJ1-4 and V is TRBV28; D is undetermined. Germline lookup yields CDR1 MDHEN and CDR2 SYDVKM. V lost 2 bases and J 4 bases, leaving 8 bases between the germline ends. The CDR3 runs 14 residues. The CDR3 DNA sequence: TGTGCCAGCAGTTTAGAGGTTGTTAATGAAAAACTGTTTTTT. It encodes CASSLEVVNEKLFF.

This clone was seen just once. V gene TRBV4-2 combines with J gene TRBJ1-1, with 9 bases identical to TRBD1. This CDR3 is 14 amino acids long. Losses at the gene ends were 0 bases for V and 8 bases for J; bases not matched to a gene: 4. Germline values: CDR1 LGHNA, CDR2 YNFKEQ. CDR3 DNA sequence: TGTGCCAGCAGCCAAGATAAGGACAGGGGCGAAGCTTTCTTT. Residues: CASSQDKDRGEAFF.

The chain combines TRBV19 with TRBJ1-5; D unresolved. The CDR3 covers 13 residues. Germline-derived CDR1 and CDR2 are LNHDA and SQIVND (reference sequence). The germline V and J ends were trimmed by 7 bases and 4 bases, with 11 bases remaining between them. CDR3 nucleotide sequence: TGTGCCAGTACCTCGCTAGGTAATCAGCCCCAGCATTTT. Protein: CASTSLGNQPQHF.

In its sample, this clone was seen once. The chain joins TRBV7-7 to TRBJ2-3; D remains unclear. CDR1 SSHAT and CDR2 FNYEAQ come from the germline V gene (reference sequence). The CDR3 runs to 14 residues. Deletions cut 1 base from V and 7 bases from J, with 12 bases between. The CDR3 spells CASSLVPGHNTQYF. The CDR3 DNA follows: TGTGCCAGCAGCTTAGTCCCGGGTCATAATACGCAGTATTTT.

V gene TRBV7-5 combines with J gene TRBJ2-7; the DNA was not used to check the table's D call, TRBD2. TRBV7-5 is assigned pseudogene status. CDR3 length equals 17 residues. The CDR3 here is CARSLGEVASGRYEQYF. The CDR3, as DNA: TGTGCCAGAAGCTTAGGGGAGGTGGCTAGCGGGAGGTACGAGCAGTACTTC.

The rearrangement joins TRBV11-2 to TRBJ2-7; TRBD2 matches 10 bases. Unmatched junction bases numbered 8, after V lost 1 base and J lost 2 bases. CDR1 and CDR2 from the germline V gene are SGHAT and FQNNGV. The CDR3 spans 17 residues. As DNA, the CDR3 is TGTGCCAGCAGCTTAGCGCCGGGACTAGCGAGAACCTACGAGCAGTACTTC. Protein sequence: CASSLAPGLARTYEQYF.

This sequence joins TRBV6-5 and TRBJ1-2, with TRBD1 identical over 7 bases. The CDR3 has 14 residues. V lost 5 bases to trimming and J lost 4 bases; unmatched junction nucleotides: 7. CDR1 and CDR2 from the germline V gene are MNHEY and SVGAGI. The CDR3 region has the DNA TGTGCCAGCAGTAGGGGACAGCGGAGCTATGGCTACACCTTC. This sequence encodes CASSRGQRSYGYTF.

This rearrangement joins TRBV19 to TRBJ2-7, with 7 positions matching TRBD2. V gave up 2 bases and J gave up 7 bases; unmatched junction bases: 11. The CDR3 contains 15 residues. CDR1 is LNHDA and CDR2 is SQIVND in the germline V gene (reference sequence). CDR3 bases: TGTGCCAGTAGTATATCTAACCGACCGGGGGGAGAGCAGTACTTC. Translating gives CASSISNRPGGEQYF. Combining the CDR3 with reference TRBV19 and TRBJ2-7 gives the whole variable domain DGGITQSPKYLFRKEGQNVTLSCEQNLNHDAMYWYRQDPGQGLRLIYYSQIVNDFQKGDIAEGYSVSREKKESFPLTVTSAQKNPTAFYLCASSISNRPGGEQYFGPGTRLTVT.

This rearrangement joins TRBV6-5 to TRBJ1-2; D might be TRBD1 (6 bases). Trimming stripped 6 bases from V and 3 bases from J, with 14 bases between. The CDR3 is made up of 14 amino acids. CDR1 and CDR2 from the germline V gene are MNHEY and SVGAGI. The CDR3 is CASSYGQWDYGYTF. The CDR3 DNA reads as TGTGCCAGCAGCTATGGACAGTGGGACTATGGCTACACCTTC.

The V gene is TRBV7-9, the J gene TRBJ1-4; 7 bases line up with TRBD1. CDR1 and CDR2 from the germline V gene are SEHNR and FQNEAQ (reference sequence). The CDR3 totals 16 residues. The trim removed 5 bases at V and 8 bases at J, leaving 14 bases unmatched. CDR3 loop: CASSRRRGQPEEKLFF. The CDR3 DNA follows: TGTGCCAGCAGCCGCCGTAGGGGACAGCCAGAGGAAAAACTGTTTTTT.

V is TRBV9 and J is TRBJ1-2; no firm D call. Trimming shortened V by 0 bases and J by 9 bases, and 6 bases separated the two germline ends. Germline values: CDR1 SGDLS, CDR2 YYNGEE. The CDR3 runs to 11 residues. CDR3 in amino acids: CASSVESSYTF. Written as DNA, the CDR3 is TGTGCCAGCAGCGTAGAGAGTAGCTACACCTTC.

This clone was observed a handful of times. V and J are TRBV7-9 and TRBJ2-5; perhaps TRBD1 as D (7 bases). The CDR3 loop spans 14 amino acids. Germline-derived CDR1 and CDR2 are SEHNR and FQNEAQ (reference sequence). Between the trimmed V and J ends, which lost 5 bases and 7 bases, there was a span of 17 bases. The CDR3 sequence is CASSPTGEVGTQYF. In DNA, the CDR3 is TGTGCCAGCAGCCCAACAGGGGAGGTCGGGACCCAGTACTTC.

The J gene is TRBJ1-5, the V gene TRBV19; D perhaps matches TRBD1 (5 bases). Germline CDR1 LNHDA, CDR2 SQIVND (reference sequence). The V end was cut by 2 bases, the J end by 7 bases, with 15 bases between. This CDR3 is built from 15 residues. CDR3 in DNA: TGTGCCAGTAGTATATCTTGGCAGGGTAACCAGCCCCAGCATTTT. Encoded protein: CASSISWQGNQPQHF.

Regarding this clone: Other DNA sequences in this specimen translate into the identical CDR3. V usage is TRBV6-5 and J usage is TRBJ1-1; D gene unclear. Trimming took 2 bases from V and 4 from J, leaving 11 bases between them. The CDR3 extends over 14 amino acids. Germline CDR1 is MNHEY and CDR2 is SVGAGI. CDR3 coding DNA: TGTGCCAGCAGTTACGTCCCGGCGGGCACTGAAGCTTTCTTT. It translates to CASSYVPAGTEAFF.

The chain has TRBV2 and TRBJ2-1; TRBD2 matches at 12 bases. CDR1 and CDR2 (germline): SNHLY, FYNNEI. With 10 bases clipped from V and 10 bases from J, the junction kept 8 bases outside the gene matches. The CDR3 loop spans 13 amino acids. The CDR3 coding sequence is TGTGCCACCCTTTCTAGCGGGGGGGCCGAGCAGTTCTTC. It translates to CATLSSGGAEQFF.

The chain couples TRBV5-7 to TRBJ2-5; TRBD1 agrees at 10 bases. Being an ORF, TRBV5-7 has a function that is uncertain. The CDR3 is 18 residues long. V lost 3 bases to trimming and J lost 4 bases; unmatched junction nucleotides: 15. The CDR3 nucleotides read TGTGCCAGCAGCTCCCTAAAGGCCGACAGGGGGCGAAGAGAGACCCAGTACTTC. This encodes CASSSLKADRGRRETQYF.

The gene calls are TRBV19 and TRBJ1-2; D remains unclear. The CDR3 loop spans 15 amino acids. V was pared by 4 bases and J by 2 bases, with 14 bases between. The V gene's germline CDR1 is LNHDA and CDR2 SQIVND (reference sequence). The CDR3 DNA reads TGTGCCAGTAGTAAGCGTGGCAGCGCGAACTATGGCTACACCTTC. This codes for CASSKRGSANYGYTF.

This chain links TRBV13 with TRBJ1-2, with D possibly being TRBD1 (5 bases). The germline gives CDR1 PRHDT, CDR2 FYEKMQ (reference sequence). Trimming left V 5 bases short and J 6 bases short, with 10 bases between. The CDR3 contains 12 residues. CDR3 sequence: CASSPGGNGYTF. The CDR3 DNA reads as TGTGCCAGCAGCCCCGGGGGAAATGGCTACACCTTC.